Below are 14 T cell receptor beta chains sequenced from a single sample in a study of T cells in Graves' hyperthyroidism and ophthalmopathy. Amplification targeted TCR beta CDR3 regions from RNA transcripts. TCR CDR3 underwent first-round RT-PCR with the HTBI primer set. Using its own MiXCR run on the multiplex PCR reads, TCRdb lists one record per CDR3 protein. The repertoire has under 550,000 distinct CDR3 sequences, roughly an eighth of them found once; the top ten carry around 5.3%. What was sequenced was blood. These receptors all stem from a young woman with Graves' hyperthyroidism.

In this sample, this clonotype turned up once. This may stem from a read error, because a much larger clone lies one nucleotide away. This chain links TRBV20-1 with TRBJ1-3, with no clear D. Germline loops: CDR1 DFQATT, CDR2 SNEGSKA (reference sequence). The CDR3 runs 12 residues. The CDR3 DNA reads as TGCAGTGCTAGACTAGGTGGAAACACCATACATTTT. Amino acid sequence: CSARLGGNTIHF.

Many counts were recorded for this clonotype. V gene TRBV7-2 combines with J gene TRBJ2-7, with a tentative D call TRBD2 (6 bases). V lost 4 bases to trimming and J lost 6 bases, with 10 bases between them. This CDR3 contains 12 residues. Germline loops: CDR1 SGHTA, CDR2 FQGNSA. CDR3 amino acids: CASSWMEGEQYF. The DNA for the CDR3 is TGTGCCAGCAGCTGGATGGAGGGCGAGCAGTACTTC.

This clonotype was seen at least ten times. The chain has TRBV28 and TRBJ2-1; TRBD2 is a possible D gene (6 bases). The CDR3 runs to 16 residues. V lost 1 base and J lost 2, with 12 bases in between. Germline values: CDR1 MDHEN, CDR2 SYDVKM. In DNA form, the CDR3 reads TGTGCCAGCAGTTTATTCGGTGGGGGGACCTACAATGAGCAGTTCTTC. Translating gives CASSLFGGGTYNEQFF.

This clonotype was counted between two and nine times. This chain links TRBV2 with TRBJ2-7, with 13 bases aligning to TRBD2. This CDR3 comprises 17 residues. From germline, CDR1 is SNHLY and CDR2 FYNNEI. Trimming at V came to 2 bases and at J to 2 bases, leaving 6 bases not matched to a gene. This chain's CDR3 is CASSELSTSGRTYEQYF. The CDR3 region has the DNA TGTGCCAGCAGTGAATTATCGACTAGCGGGAGGACCTACGAGCAGTACTTC.

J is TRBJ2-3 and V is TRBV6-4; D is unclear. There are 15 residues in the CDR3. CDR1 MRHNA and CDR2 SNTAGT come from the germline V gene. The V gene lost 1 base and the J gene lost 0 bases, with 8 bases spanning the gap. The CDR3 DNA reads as TGTGCCAGCAGTGACTTCGGTGGAAGCACAGATACGCAGTATTTT. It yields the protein CASSDFGGSTDTQYF.

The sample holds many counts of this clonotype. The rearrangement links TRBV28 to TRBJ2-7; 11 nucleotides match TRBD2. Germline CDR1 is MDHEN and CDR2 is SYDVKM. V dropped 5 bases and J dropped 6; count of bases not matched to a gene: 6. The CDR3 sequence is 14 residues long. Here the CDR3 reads CASSASGGPSEQYF. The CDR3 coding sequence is TGTGCCAGCAGTGCTAGCGGGGGGCCATCCGAGCAGTACTTC.

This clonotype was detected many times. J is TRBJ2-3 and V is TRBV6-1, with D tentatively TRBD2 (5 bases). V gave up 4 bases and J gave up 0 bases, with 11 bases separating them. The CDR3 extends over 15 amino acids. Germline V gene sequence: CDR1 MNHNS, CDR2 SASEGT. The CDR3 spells CASSAGLPSTDTQYF. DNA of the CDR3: TGTGCCAGCAGTGCAGGACTTCCTAGCACAGATACGCAGTATTTT.

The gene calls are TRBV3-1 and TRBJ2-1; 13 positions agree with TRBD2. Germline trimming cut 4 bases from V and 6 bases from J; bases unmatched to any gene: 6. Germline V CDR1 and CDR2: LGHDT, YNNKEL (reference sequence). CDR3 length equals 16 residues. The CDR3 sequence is CASSPRTSGRVNEQFF. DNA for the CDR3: TGTGCCAGCAGCCCTAGGACTAGCGGGAGAGTCAATGAGCAGTTCTTC.

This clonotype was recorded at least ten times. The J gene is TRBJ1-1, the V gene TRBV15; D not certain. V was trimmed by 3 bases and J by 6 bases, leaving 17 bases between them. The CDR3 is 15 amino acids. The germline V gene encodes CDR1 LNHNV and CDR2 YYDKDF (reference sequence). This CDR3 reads CATSRDGGSLSEAFF. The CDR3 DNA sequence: TGTGCCACCAGCAGGGATGGTGGGTCCCTTTCTGAAGCTTTCTTT.

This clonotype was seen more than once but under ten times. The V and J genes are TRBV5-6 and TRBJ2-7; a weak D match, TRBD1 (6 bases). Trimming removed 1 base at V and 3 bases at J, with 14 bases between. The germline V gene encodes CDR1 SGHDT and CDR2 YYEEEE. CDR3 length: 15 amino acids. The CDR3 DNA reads TGTGCCAGCAGCTTGATGGCAGGGGTCAACTACGAGCAGTACTTC. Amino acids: CASSLMAGVNYEQYF.

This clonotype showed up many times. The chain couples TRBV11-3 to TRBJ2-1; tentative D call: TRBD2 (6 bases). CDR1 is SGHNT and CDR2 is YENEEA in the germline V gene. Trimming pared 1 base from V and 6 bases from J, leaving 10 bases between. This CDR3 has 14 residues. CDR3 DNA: TGTGCCAGCAGCTTAGGGCGGGAACCCAATGAGCAGTTCTTC. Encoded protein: CASSLGREPNEQFF.

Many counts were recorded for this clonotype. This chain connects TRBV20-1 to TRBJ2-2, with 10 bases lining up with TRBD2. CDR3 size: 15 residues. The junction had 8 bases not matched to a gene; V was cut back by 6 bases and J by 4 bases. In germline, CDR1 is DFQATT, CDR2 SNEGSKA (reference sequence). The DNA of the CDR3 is TGCAGTGCCGGAGTTAGCGGGAGGCGCACCGGGGAGCTGTTTTTT. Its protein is CSAGVSGRRTGELFF.

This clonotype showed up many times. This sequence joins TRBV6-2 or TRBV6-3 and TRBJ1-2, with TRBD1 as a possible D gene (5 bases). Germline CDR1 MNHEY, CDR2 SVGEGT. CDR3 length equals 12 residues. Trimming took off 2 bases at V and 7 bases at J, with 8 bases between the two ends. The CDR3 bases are TGTGCCAGCAGTTACCGTGGGGCTGGCTACACCTTC. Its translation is CASSYRGAGYTF.

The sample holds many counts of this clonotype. CDR3 in DNA: TGTGCCATCAGTGAAGGAGTCGTAAGCAATCAGCCCCAGCATTTT. Translated, it gives CAISEGVVSNQPQHF. The chain combines TRBV10-3 with TRBJ1-5; D gene ambiguous. Germline V gene data show CDR1 as ENHRY and CDR2 as SYGVKD. V was cut by 3 bases and J by 1 base, with 10 bases left in between. There are 15 residues in the CDR3.